A selection of T cell receptor beta chains follows, all from one sample in a study of cytomegalovirus exposure and HLA in healthy donors. Some clones are missing from TCRdb's copy, which holds only in-frame ones; the method was immunoSEQ multiplex PCR. The sample includes some 76,000 clones, approximately 94% of them seen just once. Sample: PBMCs. The receptors shown here come from a woman younger than 30 in good health and CMV-seropositive. Both conserved end residues are part of each CDR3. The D gene is left open where the match is weak. Clone size is shown for a subset of rows, as once, few, many or a class of expanded clone.

V gene	D gene	clone size	J gene	CDR3 protein	CDR3 DNA
TRBV28	NA	NA	TRBJ2-3	CASTNQGEATDTQYF	TGTGCCAGCACCAACCAGGGGGAGGCTACAGATACGCAGTATTTT
TRBV27	NA	NA	TRBJ1-2	CASGTVGANYGYTF	TGTGCCAGCGGTACCGTGGGGGCGAACTATGGCTACACCTTC
TRBV25-1	TRBD1	NA	TRBJ1-2	CASSVGTGGYGYTF	TGTGCCAGCAGTGTCGGGACAGGGGGCTATGGCTACACCTTC
TRBV18	TRBD1	NA	TRBJ2-7	CASSPRDSGREQYF	TGTGCCAGCTCACCCCGGGACAGTGGGCGCGAGCAGTACTTC
TRBV9	TRBD2	NA	TRBJ2-1	CASSVAAGTSGINEQFF	TGTGCCAGCAGCGTAGCTGCCGGGACTAGCGGGATTAATGAGCAGTTCTTC
TRBV28	NA	NA	TRBJ1-1	CASSFRGTEAFF	TGTGCCAGCAGTTTCCGGGGCACTGAAGCTTTCTTT
TRBV4-2	TRBD1	NA	TRBJ1-2	CASSQETGLFYGYTF	TGTGCCAGCAGCCAAGAGACAGGGCTTTTCTATGGCTACACCTTC
TRBV21-1	NA	NA	TRBJ2-5	CASSKRGPDGEKAETQYF	TGTGCCAGCAGCAAAAGGGGGCCAGACGGGGAAAAGGCAGAGACCCAGTACTTC
TRBV5-4	NA	NA	TRBJ2-7	CASSLGPLESEQYF	TGTGCCAGCAGCTTGGGCCCCCTAGAGTCCGAGCAGTACTTC
TRBV7-3	NA	few	TRBJ2-5	CASSSTREETQYF	TGTGCCAGCAGCTCGACTAGGGAAGAGACCCAGTACTTC
TRBV5-4	TRBD1	NA	TRBJ2-3	CASRIDRVSTDTQYF	TGTGCCAGCAGGATCGACAGGGTCAGCACAGATACGCAGTATTTT
TRBV28	TRBD1	NA	TRBJ1-5	CASSSDRAVNQPQHF	TGTGCCAGCAGTTCCGACAGGGCGGTAAATCAGCCCCAGCATTTT
TRBV7-9	TRBD2	few	TRBJ2-5	CASSSRTSGETQYF	TGTGCCAGCAGCTCCCGGACTAGCGGCGAGACCCAGTACTTC
TRBV4-3	TRBD2	NA	TRBJ2-1	CASSQDPSGGSYNEQFF	TGCGCCAGCAGCCAAGATCCTTCTGGCGGGAGCTACAATGAGCAGTTCTTC
TRBV27	NA	NA	TRBJ2-7	CASSPLQRRGGESYEQYF	TGTGCCAGCAGTCCACTTCAAAGGCGAGGAGGAGAATCCTACGAGCAGTACTTC
TRBV28	TRBD1	NA	TRBJ1-4	CASSSATGGSVFSEKLFF	TGTGCCAGCAGTTCCGCGACAGGGGGTTCTGTTTTTAGTGAAAAACTGTTTTTT
TRBV25-1	TRBD2	NA	TRBJ2-3	CASSESSGNTQYF	TGTGCCAGCAGTGAATCTAGCGGGAATACGCAGTATTTT
TRBV4-1	TRBD2	NA	TRBJ2-5	CASSQVRLAGGSQETQYF	TGCGCCAGCAGCCAAGTAAGGCTAGCGGGAGGGAGCCAAGAGACCCAGTACTTC
TRBV7-2	NA	NA	TRBJ1-5	CASSLGRDNQPQHF	TGTGCCAGCAGCTTGGGGAGGGATAATCAGCCCCAGCATTTT
TRBV19	NA	NA	TRBJ1-2	CASSIRRELGGYTF	TGTGCCAGTAGTATACGTCGGGAGTTGGGGGGCTACACCTTC
TRBV28	TRBD2	NA	TRBJ2-7	CASSWRGSSYEQYF	TGTGCCAGCAGTTGGCGGGGGAGCTCCTACGAGCAGTACTTC
TRBV28	TRBD2	medium-sized	TRBJ2-2	CASSITSATGELFF	TGTGCCAGCAGTATCACTAGCGCCACCGGGGAGCTGTTTTTT
TRBV15	NA	NA	TRBJ2-7	CATSRDGHGAYEQYF	TGTGCCACCAGCAGAGACGGACACGGCGCCTACGAGCAGTACTTC
TRBV5-6	TRBD1	NA	TRBJ1-5	CASSSRPGGEGQPQHF	TGTGCCAGCAGCTCTCGGCCAGGGGGCGAGGGCCAGCCCCAGCATTTT
TRBV11-2	TRBD1	NA	TRBJ1-2	CASSRDRGPYGYTF	TGTGCCAGCAGCCGGGACAGGGGGCCCTATGGCTACACCTTC
TRBV7-2	TRBD2	NA	TRBJ2-1	CASSLAGGPDEQFF	TGTGCCAGCAGCTTAGCGGGAGGGCCGGATGAGCAGTTCTTC
TRBV6-6	TRBD1	NA	TRBJ1-6	CAIGPGQDNSPLHF	TGTGCCATCGGGCCCGGACAGGATAATTCACCCCTCCACTTT
TRBV7-2	TRBD2	once	TRBJ2-1	CASSASGSSYNEQFF	TGTGCCAGCAGCGCTAGCGGGAGCTCCTACAATGAGCAGTTCTTC
TRBV11-2	NA	NA	TRBJ1-2	CASSFSAQGRGYTF	TGTGCCAGCAGCTTCTCCGCACAGGGTCGCGGCTACACCTTC
TRBV7-2	NA	NA	TRBJ1-5	CASSPGTPSNQPQHF	TGTGCCAGCAGCCCCGGGACACCGAGCAATCAGCCCCAGCATTTT
TRBV11-2	TRBD2	NA	TRBJ2-1	CASSPTSGLYEQFF	TGTGCCAGCAGCCCGACTAGCGGGCTCTATGAGCAGTTCTTC
TRBV5-1	NA	few	TRBJ1-2	CASSLALDSFYGYTF	TGCGCCAGCAGCTTGGCCCTGGACAGTTTTTATGGCTACACCTTC
TRBV5-1	TRBD1	NA	TRBJ1-1	CASSLGTGASEAFF	TGCGCCAGCAGCTTGGGGACAGGGGCTTCTGAAGCTTTCTTT
TRBV28	NA	NA	TRBJ2-7	CASSFSPREAYEQYF	TGTGCCAGCAGTTTTTCTCCCAGGGAGGCCTACGAGCAGTACTTC
TRBV27	NA	NA	TRBJ2-2	CASSLARHGELFF	TGTGCCAGCAGTTTAGCCAGGCACGGGGAGCTGTTTTTT
TRBV30	TRBD2	NA	TRBJ2-3	CAWSVASGTSLGTDTQYF	TGTGCCTGGAGTGTGGCTAGCGGGACGAGTTTAGGCACAGATACGCAGTATTTT
TRBV13	NA	NA	TRBJ1-5	CASSLRGINQPQHF	TGTGCCAGCAGCTTACGGGGGATCAATCAGCCCCAGCATTTT
TRBV7-3	NA	NA	TRBJ2-1	CASSPPLVEEQFF	TGTGCCAGCAGCCCGCCTTTGGTCGAGGAGCAGTTCTTC
TRBV6-1	NA	NA	TRBJ2-3	CASTYTDTQYF	TGTGCCAGCACTTATACAGATACGCAGTATTTT
TRBV21-1	NA	NA	TRBJ2-4	CASSKKELAREAKNIQYF	TGTGCCAGCAGCAAAAAGGAACTAGCGAGGGAAGCCAAAAACATTCAGTACTTC
TRBV28	TRBD1	NA	TRBJ1-4	CASSFAGGLFF	TGTGCCAGCAGTTTTGCAGGGGGACTGTTTTTT
TRBV9	NA	NA	TRBJ1-4	CASSVGPRMNEKLFF	TGTGCCAGCAGCGTAGGTCCCAGGATGAATGAAAAACTGTTTTTT
TRBV7-9	TRBD1	once	TRBJ2-7	CASSLSDRANYEQYF	TGTGCCAGCAGCTTATCCGACAGGGCGAACTACGAGCAGTACTTC
TRBV7-9	NA	NA	TRBJ2-7	CASSLFPRPRTYEQYF	TGTGCCAGCAGCTTGTTCCCTAGACCTAGGACCTACGAGCAGTACTTC
TRBV28	TRBD1	NA	TRBJ2-1	CASNEWLARDGTGEQFF	TGTGCCAGCAATGAGTGGCTAGCTAGGGACGGGACAGGTGAGCAGTTCTTC
TRBV4-1	TRBD2	NA	TRBJ2-1	CASSTPSGGVNEQFF	TGCGCCAGCAGCACCCCGAGCGGGGGGGTTAATGAGCAGTTCTTC
TRBV4-3	TRBD1	NA	TRBJ2-2	CASSQAHDRENTGELFF	TGCGCCAGCAGCCAAGCCCATGACAGGGAAAACACCGGGGAGCTGTTTTTT
TRBV7-3	NA	NA	TRBJ1-5	CASSLNAGAGQPQHF	TGTGCCAGCAGCCTCAATGCAGGGGCGGGTCAGCCCCAGCATTTT
TRBV2	NA	NA	TRBJ1-2	CASTGDGYTF	TGTGCCAGCACAGGGGATGGCTACACCTTC
TRBV7-9	NA	NA	TRBJ1-1	CASSQATTEAFF	TGTGCCAGCAGCCAGGCAACCACTGAAGCTTTCTTT
TRBV7-2	NA	NA	TRBJ2-7	CATQLWAGVDEQYF	TGTGCCACCCAACTCTGGGCAGGGGTTGACGAGCAGTACTTC
TRBV5-1	TRBD2	NA	TRBJ2-1	CASSLDLAGPSSYNEQFF	TGCGCCAGCAGCTTGGACCTAGCGGGCCCAAGCTCCTACAATGAGCAGTTCTTC
TRBV29-1	NA	once	TRBJ1-5	CSGQRNQPQHF	TGCAGCGGACAGCGCAATCAGCCCCAGCATTTT
TRBV4-3	NA	few	TRBJ1-6	CASSQAGVGSPLHF	TGCGCCAGCAGCCAAGCAGGGGTAGGTTCACCCCTCCACTTT
TRBV6-4	TRBD1	few	TRBJ1-2	CASSRWTGAGYGYTF	TGTGCCAGCAGTCGATGGACAGGGGCTGGCTATGGCTACACCTTC
TRBV4-2	TRBD2	NA	TRBJ2-5	CASSQLAGSEETQYF	TGTGCCAGCAGCCAACTAGCGGGGAGCGAAGAGACCCAGTACTTC
TRBV6-6	TRBD1	NA	TRBJ2-2	CASSYGDRYTGELFF	TGTGCCAGCAGTTATGGGGACAGGTACACCGGGGAGCTGTTTTTT
TRBV11-1	TRBD2	NA	TRBJ2-1	CASSLEIRGRSGSYNEQFF	TGTGCCAGCAGCTTAGAGATCCGCGGGAGGAGCGGATCCTACAATGAGCAGTTCTTC
TRBV2	NA	NA	TRBJ2-7	CASVTGGYYEQYF	TGTGCCAGCGTGACCGGGGGATACTACGAGCAGTACTTC
TRBV7-8	TRBD1	NA	TRBJ2-2	CASSLVSGQGTGELFF	TGTGCCAGCAGCTTAGTATCCGGACAGGGCACCGGGGAGCTGTTTTTT